The 16 T cell receptor beta chains presented below share a single source sample, sequenced in a study of blood T cell repertoires in COVID-19. The method was immunoSEQ multiplex PCR; TCRdb's version includes in-frame clones alone and lacks a portion of them. In the table there are over 95,000 clones, about 89% of which are singletons. The sequencing input was peripheral blood. Receptors originate from a human donor with acute or convalescent COVID-19. The donor label of this sample is uncertain.

The table lists this clone with a count of one. Here the CDR3 DNA reads TGTGCCAGCAGCCCGGGAGGACAGTTGTATTTT. This gives the protein CASSPGGQLYF. The rearrangement links TRBV5-8 to TRBJ1-3, with a tentative D call TRBD1 (6 bases). With 4 bases removed from V and 16 bases from J, the gap between germline ends came to 15 bases. The CDR3 consists of 11 residues. The germline CDR1 and CDR2 sequences are SGHTS and YDEGEE.

The V and J genes are TRBV19 and TRBJ1-3; no clear D. The V gene's germline CDR1 is LNHDA and CDR2 SQIVND (reference sequence). The V and J ends lost 6 bases and 4 bases respectively, with 16 bases between them. The CDR3 contains 15 residues. DNA of the CDR3: TGTGCCAGTAGCCCCCGGCAGATGGGCGGAAACACCATATATTTT. This gives the protein CASSPRQMGGNTIYF.

The chain has TRBV28 and TRBJ1-4; maybe TRBD1 (6 bases). The CDR3 extends over 14 amino acids. Trimming took off 5 bases at V and 7 bases at J, with 14 bases between the two ends. The germline CDR1 and CDR2 sequences are MDHEN and SYDVKM. CDR3 protein: CASSVQGGGEKLFF. CDR3 nucleotide sequence: TGTGCCAGCAGTGTACAGGGAGGGGGTGAAAAACTGTTTTTT. Complete variable domain (other parts from reference TRBV28 and TRBJ1-4): DVKVTQSSRYLVKRTGEKVFLECVQDMDHENMFWYRQDPGLGLRLIYFSYDVKMKEKGDIPEGYSVSREKKERFSLILESASTNQTSMYLCASSVQGGGEKLFFGSGTQLSVL.

This rearrangement joins TRBV10-3 to TRBJ1-2; tentatively, D is TRBD1 (5 bases). The V end was cut by 11 bases, the J end by 0 bases, with 16 bases between. The V gene's germline CDR1 is ENHRY and CDR2 SYGVKD. The CDR3 sequence is 14 residues long. The CDR3 loop reads CAVSTDFSNYGYTF. CDR3 sequence (DNA): TGTGCCGTCTCGACAGATTTTTCTAACTATGGCTACACCTTC.

The genes are TRBV15 and TRBJ2-1; the D gene is possibly TRBD1 (6 bases). The CDR3 sequence is 17 residues long. V was clipped by 4 bases and J by 4 bases, with 20 bases between them. Germline V lookup: CDR1 LNHNV, CDR2 YYDKDF (reference sequence). CDR3 residues: CATSTKKPGHPYNEQFF. The CDR3, as DNA: TGTGCCACCAGCACCAAGAAACCGGGACACCCTTACAATGAGCAGTTCTTC.

The count of this clone is one. The V gene is TRBV7-3, the J gene TRBJ1-2; 7 nucleotides line up with TRBD1. There are 15 residues in the CDR3. From germline, CDR1 is SGHTA and CDR2 FQGTGA. V lost 4 bases and J lost 5; bases outside the gene matches: 10. The CDR3 DNA reads TGTGCCAGCAGCTCACCGACAGGGAATAAGTATGGCTACACCTTC. It translates to CASSSPTGNKYGYTF.

The chain uses TRBV9 and TRBJ2-1; 9 nucleotides match TRBD2. V lost 0 bases and J lost 2; bases outside the gene matches: 9. Germline CDR1 is SGDLS and CDR2 is YYNGEE. The CDR3 consists of 18 residues. CDR3 sequence: CASSVGASGIPPYNEQFF. DNA of the CDR3: TGTGCCAGCAGCGTAGGAGCTAGCGGGATCCCGCCCTACAATGAGCAGTTCTTC. The full variable domain, its missing parts supplied by reference TRBV9 and TRBJ2-1, is DSGVTQTPKHLITATGQRVTLRCSPRSGDLSVYWYQQSLDQGLQFLIQYYNGEERAKGNILERFSAQQFPDLHSELNLSSLELGDSALYFCASSVGASGIPPYNEQFFGPGTRLTVL.

The V and J genes are TRBV27 and TRBJ1-2; no definite D call. V was cut by 6 bases and J by 8 bases, with 16 bases left in between. This CDR3 spans 13 amino acids. Germline CDR1 and CDR2: MNHEY and SMNVEV (reference sequence). CDR3 in DNA: TGTGCCAGCAGCCGTAGAGACCGCGGGGGCTACACCTTC. It codes for CASSRRDRGGYTF.

The chain combines TRBV18 with TRBJ1-5; 8 bases fit TRBD1. V shed 4 bases, J shed 6 bases, and the junction held 11 bases outside the gene matches. CDR1 and CDR2 (germline): KGHSH, LQKENI. This CDR3 comprises 16 residues. The DNA of the CDR3 is TGTGCCAGCTCACAAACCGACAGGGGTTGGGGTCAGCCCCAGCATTTT. Its protein is CASSQTDRGWGQPQHF.

V is TRBV12-3 or TRBV12-4 and J is TRBJ2-5; TRBD1 is a possible D gene (6 bases). This CDR3 is 13 amino acids long. V dropped 5 bases and J dropped 4 bases, with 11 bases sitting between them. CDR3 nucleotides: TGTGCCAGCAGTGATACAGGGATAGAGACCCAGTACTTC. It codes for CASSDTGIETQYF.

This chain links TRBV19 with TRBJ1-5; D not certain. The V and J ends lost 0 bases and 4 bases respectively, with 7 bases between them. The CDR3 consists of 14 residues. Per germline, CDR1 LNHDA and CDR2 SQIVND (reference sequence). The CDR3 spells CASSIDRSNQPQHF. CDR3 nucleotide sequence: TGTGCCAGTAGTATAGACAGGTCGAATCAGCCCCAGCATTTT.

The gene calls are TRBV27 and TRBJ1-5, with 8 bases that match TRBD1. V gave up 5 bases and J gave up 7 bases; unmatched junction bases: 10. CDR1 and CDR2 from the germline V gene are MNHEY and SMNVEV (reference sequence). This CDR3 is 15 amino acids long. In DNA form, the CDR3 reads TGTGCCAGCAGTCACACAGGGGGTCCCGGCCAGCCCCAGCATTTT. Encoded protein: CASSHTGGPGQPQHF.

The chain employs TRBV7-2 and TRBJ1-2, with a tentative D call TRBD1 (5 bases). V shed 2 bases and J shed 7 bases, with 20 bases lying between them. Looked up from germline, CDR1 is SGHTA and CDR2 is FQGNSA. The CDR3 runs to 16 residues. CDR3 in DNA: TGTGCCAGCAGCTTAATCTACCAAGCAGGGTTGAGTGGCTACACCTTC. It specifies CASSLIYQAGLSGYTF. Full variable domain (rest looked up from reference TRBV7-2 and TRBJ1-2): GAGVSQSPSNKVTEKGKDVELRCDPISGHTALYWYRQSLGQGLEFLIYFQGNSAPDKSGLPSDRFSAERTGGSVSTLTIQRTQQEDSAVYLCASSLIYQAGLSGYTFGSGTRLTVV.

The chain carries TRBV12-3 or TRBV12-4 and TRBJ1-6, with D unclear. V was shortened by 2 bases and J by 7 bases, with 6 bases between the two germline ends. The CDR3 has 13 amino acids. CDR3 in amino acids: CASSLLENSPLHF. CDR3 in DNA: TGTGCCAGCAGTTTACTGGAGAATTCACCCCTCCACTTT.

J is TRBJ2-1 and V is TRBV4-2, with a tentative D call TRBD2 (6 bases). Germline CDR1 reads LGHNA; CDR2 reads YNFKEQ. The CDR3 sequence is 15 residues long. V lost 3 bases and J lost 9, with 18 bases in between. The CDR3 DNA reads TGTGCCAGCAGCCAGGACTATCTCGGAGGGCTTGAGCAGTTCTTC. It yields the protein CASSQDYLGGLEQFF.

The rearrangement links TRBV5-6 to TRBJ1-6; D gene uncertain. V was cut by 2 bases and J by 0 bases, with 9 bases left in between. Germline V gene sequence: CDR1 SGHDT, CDR2 YYEEEE. The CDR3 has 16 amino acids. The CDR3 bases are TGTGCCAGCAGCTTACCGGGGAGCTCCTATAATTCACCCCTCCACTTT. Its translation: CASSLPGSSYNSPLHF.